This T cell receptor beta chain was identified in a study of early T cells in non-severe SARS-CoV-2 infection. Using its own MiXCR run on the 5' RACE reads, TCRdb lists one record per CDR3 protein. The sample lists approximately 27,000 distinct CDR3 sequences; roughly 5.1% were seen once. The CDR3 contains 15 residues. In germline, CDR1 is MNHNS, CDR2 SASEGT. Trimming at V came to 9 bases and at J to 2 bases, leaving 7 bases not matched to a gene. The clonotype originates from an adult who was a healthcare worker with PCR-confirmed SARS-CoV-2 infection or an uninfected control (not recorded which). The source material was whole blood. V gene TRBV6-1 combines with J gene TRBJ2-2; 9 bases fit TRBD2. The CDR3 sequence is CASALAGKNTGELFF. As DNA, the CDR3 is TGTGCCAGTGCCCTAGCGGGAAAAAACACCGGGGAGCTGTTTTTT.